Listed here are 9 T cell receptor beta chains from one sample, sequenced in a study of CD8 T cells in Susac syndrome (dated by TCRdb to the late 2010s). Library preparation was by the immunoSEQ multiplex PCR assay. RNA was extracted using the RNeasy kit, and about 0.45 to 1 ug of the RNA was reverse transcribed with random hexamers. TCRdb reworked the public reads: Q25 trimming with fastp, MiXCR clone assembly, productive beta chains retained. Duplicate CDR3 protein sequences are folded into a single record with the most common DNA and genes. In this sample the table shows around 200,000 distinct CDR3 sequences, 95% of which occur a single time. Together, the top ten hold 0.07% to 0.095% of the sample. Sequencing used CD4+ T cells from PBMCs. The receptors come from a human donor with multiple sclerosis.

The chain carries TRBV12-5 and TRBJ2-5, with TRBD1 matching over 10 bases. The junction had 9 bases not matched to a gene; V was cut back by 6 bases and J by 5 bases. Germline values: CDR1 LGHNT, CDR2 FRNRAP. This CDR3 has 15 residues. CDR3 sequence reads: CASGSRQGARETQYF. The CDR3 DNA reads as TGTGCTAGTGGATCGCGACAGGGGGCGCGGGAGACCCAGTACTTC.

The V call is TRBV29-1, the J call TRBJ2-5; tentatively, D is TRBD1 (5 bases). This CDR3 is built from 12 residues. The V end was cut by 0 bases, the J end by 3 bases, with 5 bases between. Per germline, CDR1 SQVTM and CDR2 ANQGSEA. CDR3 coding DNA: TGCAGCGTTGAAGACAGGGAAGAGACCCAGTACTTC. It translates to CSVEDREETQYF.

The chain is built from TRBV7-3 and TRBJ2-3; TRBD1 aligns across 7 bases. V was pared by 5 bases and J by 1 base, with 6 bases of the junction left unmatched. The CDR3 runs 15 residues. Per germline, CDR1 SGHTA and CDR2 FQGTGA. DNA for the CDR3: TGTGCCAGCAGCATTTCAGGGGGAGGCACAGATACGCAGTATTTT. Its translation: CASSISGGGTDTQYF.

The chain links TRBV3-1 to TRBJ1-2; D may be TRBD1 (5 bases). CDR1 is LGHDT and CDR2 is YNNKEL in the germline V gene (reference sequence). This CDR3 has 14 amino acids. Trimming removed 2 bases at V and 5 bases at J, with 12 bases between. The CDR3 DNA sequence: TGTGCCAGCAGCCAAACTGACAGTGCATATGGCTACACCTTC. It specifies CASSQTDSAYGYTF.

The chain combines TRBV7-2 with TRBJ2-3; maybe TRBD1 (5 bases). CDR1 and CDR2 (germline): SGHTA, FQGNSA. The CDR3 length is 16 residues. The V gene lost 1 base and the J gene lost 0 bases, with 11 bases spanning the gap. CDR3 in amino acids: CASSLVSDISTDTQYF. CDR3 DNA sequence: TGTGCCAGCAGCTTAGTCTCGGACATTAGCACAGATACGCAGTATTTT.

This clonotype appeared a few times. The rearrangement links TRBV7-9 to TRBJ2-5; D is undetermined. The CDR3 contains 11 residues. V was cut by 8 bases and J by 2 bases, with 6 bases left in between. Germline V CDR1 and CDR2: SEHNR, FQNEAQ (reference sequence). Written as DNA, the CDR3 is TGTGCCAGCGGGGTACAAGAGACCCAGTACTTC. Amino acid sequence: CASGVQETQYF.

V gene TRBV20-1 combines with J gene TRBJ2-7, with D possibly matching TRBD2 (6 bases). CDR1 is DFQATT, CDR2 SNEGSKA, per germline (reference sequence). Between the trimmed V and J ends, which lost 6 bases and 2 bases, there was a span of 17 bases. CDR3 length equals 14 residues. The CDR3 spells CSAPAGPDPYEQYF. The CDR3 DNA is TGCAGTGCCCCCGCGGGACCCGACCCCTACGAGCAGTACTTC.

V usage is TRBV20-1 and J usage is TRBJ1-5, with a possible D match to TRBD1 (5 bases). CDR3 length: 13 residues. Germline loops: CDR1 DFQATT, CDR2 SNEGSKA (reference sequence). Trimming shortened V by 1 base and J by 4 bases, and 8 bases separated the two germline ends. The CDR3 protein is CSARGGFNQPQHF. CDR3 in DNA: TGCAGTGCTAGAGGGGGGTTTAATCAGCCCCAGCATTTT.

V gene TRBV29-1 combines with J gene TRBJ1-2; D is perhaps TRBD1 (5 bases). Trimming left V 4 bases short and J 6 bases short, with 9 bases between. CDR3 size: 11 residues. Germline-derived CDR1 and CDR2 are SQVTM and ANQGSEA. The CDR3 region is CSVAGGDGYTF. As DNA, the CDR3 is TGCAGCGTTGCTGGGGGGGATGGCTACACCTTC. The full variable domain, completed using reference TRBV29-1 and TRBJ1-2, is SAVISQKPSRDICQRGTSLTIQCQVDSQVTMMFWYRQQPGQSLTLIATANQGSEATYESGFVIDKFPISRPNLTFSTLTVSNMSPEDSSIYLCSVAGGDGYTFGSGTRLTVV.